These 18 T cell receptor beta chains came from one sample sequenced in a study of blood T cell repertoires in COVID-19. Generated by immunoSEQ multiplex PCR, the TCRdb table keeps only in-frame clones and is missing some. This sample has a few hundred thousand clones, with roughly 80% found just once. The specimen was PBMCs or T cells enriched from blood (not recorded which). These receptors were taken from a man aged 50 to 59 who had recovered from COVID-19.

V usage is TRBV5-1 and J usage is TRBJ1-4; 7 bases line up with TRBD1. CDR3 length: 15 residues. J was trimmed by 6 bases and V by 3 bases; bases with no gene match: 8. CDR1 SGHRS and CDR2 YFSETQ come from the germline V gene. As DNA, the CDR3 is TGCGCCAGCAGCTCGCAGGGGGGTAGGGATGAAAAACTGTTTTTT. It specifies CASSSQGGRDEKLFF.

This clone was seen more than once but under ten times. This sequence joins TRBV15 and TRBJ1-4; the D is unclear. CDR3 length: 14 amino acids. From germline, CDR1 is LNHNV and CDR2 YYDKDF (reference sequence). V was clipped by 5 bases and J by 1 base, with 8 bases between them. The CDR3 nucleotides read TGTGCCACCAGCCGCGGGGAAACTAATGAAAAACTGTTTTTT. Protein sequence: CATSRGETNEKLFF. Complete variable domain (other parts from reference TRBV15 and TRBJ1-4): DAMVIQNPRYQVTQFGKPVTLSCSQTLNHNVMYWYQQKSSQAPKLLFHYYDKDFNNEADTPDNFQSRRPNTSFCFLDIRSPGLGDTAMYLCATSRGETNEKLFFGSGTQLSVL.

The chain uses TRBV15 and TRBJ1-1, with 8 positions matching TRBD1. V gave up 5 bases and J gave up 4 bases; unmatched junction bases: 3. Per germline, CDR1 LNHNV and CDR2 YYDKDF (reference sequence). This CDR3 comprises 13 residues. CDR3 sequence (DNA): TGTGCCACCAGCGCACAGGGGGGCACTGAAGCTTTCTTT. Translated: CATSAQGGTEAFF.

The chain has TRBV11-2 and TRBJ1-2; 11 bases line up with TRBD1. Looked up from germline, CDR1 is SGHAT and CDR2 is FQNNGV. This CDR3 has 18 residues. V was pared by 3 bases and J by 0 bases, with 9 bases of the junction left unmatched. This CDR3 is CASSLGPGQGGPNYGYTF. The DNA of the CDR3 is TGTGCCAGCAGCTTGGGACCGGGACAGGGGGGTCCTAACTATGGCTACACCTTC. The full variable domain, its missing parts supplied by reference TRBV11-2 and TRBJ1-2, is EAGVAQSPRYKIIEKRQSVAFWCNPISGHATLYWYQQILGQGPKLLIQFQNNGVVDDSQLPKDRFSAERLKGVDSTLKIQPAKLEDSAVYLCASSLGPGQGGPNYGYTFGSGTRLTVV.

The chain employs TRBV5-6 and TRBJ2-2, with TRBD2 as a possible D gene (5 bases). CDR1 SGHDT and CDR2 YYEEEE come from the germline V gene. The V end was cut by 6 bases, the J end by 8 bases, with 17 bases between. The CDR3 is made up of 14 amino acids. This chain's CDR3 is CASTRLDSSGELFF. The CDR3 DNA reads TGTGCCAGCACCCGGCTGGACTCTTCAGGGGAGCTGTTTTTT.

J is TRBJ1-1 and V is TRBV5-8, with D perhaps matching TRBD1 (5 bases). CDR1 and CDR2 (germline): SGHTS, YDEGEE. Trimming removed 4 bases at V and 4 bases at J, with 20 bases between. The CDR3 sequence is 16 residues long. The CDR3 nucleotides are TGTGCCAGCAGCCTGGGGCTCTTGGGGCAGTCCACTGAAGCTTTCTTT. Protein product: CASSLGLLGQSTEAFF. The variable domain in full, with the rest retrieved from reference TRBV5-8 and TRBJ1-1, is EAGVTQSPTHLIKTRGQQATLRCSPISGHTSVYWYQQALGLGLQFLLWYDEGEERNRGNFPPRFSGRQFPNYSSELNVNALELEDSALYLCASSLGLLGQSTEAFFGQGTRLTVV.

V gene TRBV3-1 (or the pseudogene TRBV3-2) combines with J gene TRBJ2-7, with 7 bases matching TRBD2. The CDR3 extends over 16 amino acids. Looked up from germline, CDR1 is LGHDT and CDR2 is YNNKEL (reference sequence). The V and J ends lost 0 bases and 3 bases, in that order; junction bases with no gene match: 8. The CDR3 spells CASSQEGRVFNYEQYF. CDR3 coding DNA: TGTGCCAGCAGCCAAGAAGGGAGGGTTTTTAACTACGAGCAGTACTTC.

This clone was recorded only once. DNA for the CDR3: TGCGCCAGCAGCCAAGAGAGTAGTACGGCCCTAGTAAAACTGTTTTTT. It translates to CASSQESSTALVKLFF. The chain uses TRBV4-1 and TRBJ1-4; no reliable D call. Germline CDR1 is MGHRA and CDR2 is YSYEKL. V was cut by 0 bases and J by 10 bases, with 18 bases left in between. The CDR3 contains 16 residues.

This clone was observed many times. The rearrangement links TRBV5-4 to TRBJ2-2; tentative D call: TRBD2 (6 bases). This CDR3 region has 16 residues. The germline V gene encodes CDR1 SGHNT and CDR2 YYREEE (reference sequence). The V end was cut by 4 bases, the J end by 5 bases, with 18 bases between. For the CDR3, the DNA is TGTGCCAGCAGCATCCTGAGACTAGATGGGACCGGGGAGCTGTTTTTT. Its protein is CASSILRLDGTGELFF.

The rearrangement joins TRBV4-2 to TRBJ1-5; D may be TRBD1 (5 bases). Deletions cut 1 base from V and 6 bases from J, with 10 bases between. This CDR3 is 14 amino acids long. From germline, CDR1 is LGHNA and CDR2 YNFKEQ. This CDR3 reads CASSQGQYPQPQHF. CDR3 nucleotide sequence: TGTGCCAGCAGCCAAGGACAGTACCCTCAGCCCCAGCATTTT.

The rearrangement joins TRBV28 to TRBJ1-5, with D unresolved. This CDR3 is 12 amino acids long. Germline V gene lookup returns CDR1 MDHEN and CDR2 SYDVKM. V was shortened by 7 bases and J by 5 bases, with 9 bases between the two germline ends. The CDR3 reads CASKRYDQPQHF. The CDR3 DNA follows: TGTGCCAGCAAACGGTACGATCAGCCCCAGCATTTT.

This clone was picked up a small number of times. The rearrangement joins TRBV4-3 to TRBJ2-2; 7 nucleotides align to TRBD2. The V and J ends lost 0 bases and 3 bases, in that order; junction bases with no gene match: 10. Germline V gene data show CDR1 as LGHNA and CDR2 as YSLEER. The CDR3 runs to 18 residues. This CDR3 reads CASSQDGGEGSYTGELFF. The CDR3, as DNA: TGCGCCAGCAGCCAAGATGGGGGGGAAGGGTCTTACACCGGGGAGCTGTTTTTT.

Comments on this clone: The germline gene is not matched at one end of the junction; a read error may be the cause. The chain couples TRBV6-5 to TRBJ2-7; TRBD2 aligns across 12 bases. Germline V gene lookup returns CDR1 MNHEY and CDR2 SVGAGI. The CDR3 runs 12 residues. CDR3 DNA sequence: TGTGCCAGCATTGGACTAGCGGGGACGTCACGATTC. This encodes CASIGLAGTSRF.

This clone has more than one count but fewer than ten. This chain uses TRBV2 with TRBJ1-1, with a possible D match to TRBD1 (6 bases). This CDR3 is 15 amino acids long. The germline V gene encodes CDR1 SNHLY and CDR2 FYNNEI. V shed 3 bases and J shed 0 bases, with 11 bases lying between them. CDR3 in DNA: TGTGCCAGCAGTGATTGGACAGTCATGAACACTGAAGCTTTCTTT. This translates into CASSDWTVMNTEAFF.

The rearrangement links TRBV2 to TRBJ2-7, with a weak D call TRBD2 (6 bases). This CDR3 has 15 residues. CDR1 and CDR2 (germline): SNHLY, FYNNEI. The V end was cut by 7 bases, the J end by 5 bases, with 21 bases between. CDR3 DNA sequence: TGTGCCAGCACCGGAACCGGGGGATGGATCAACGAGCAGTACTTC. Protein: CASTGTGGWINEQYF.

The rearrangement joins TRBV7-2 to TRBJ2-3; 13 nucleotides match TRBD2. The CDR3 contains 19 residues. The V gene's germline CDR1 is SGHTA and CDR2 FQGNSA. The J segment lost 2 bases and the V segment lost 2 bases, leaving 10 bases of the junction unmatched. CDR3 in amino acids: CASSLTLAGGPWDTDTQYF. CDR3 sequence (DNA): TGTGCCAGCAGCTTAACACTAGCGGGGGGGCCTTGGGACACAGATACGCAGTATTTT. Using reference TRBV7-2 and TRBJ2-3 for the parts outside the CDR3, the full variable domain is GAGVSQSPSNKVTEKGKDVELRCDPISGHTALYWYRQSLGQGLEFLIYFQGNSAPDKSGLPSDRFSAERTGGSVSTLTIQRTQQEDSAVYLCASSLTLAGGPWDTDTQYFGPGTRLTVL.

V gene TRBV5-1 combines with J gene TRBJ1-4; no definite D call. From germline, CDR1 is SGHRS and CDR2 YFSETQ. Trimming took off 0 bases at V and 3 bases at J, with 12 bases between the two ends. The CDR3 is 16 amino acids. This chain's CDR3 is CASSLETGVPNEKLFF. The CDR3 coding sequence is TGCGCCAGCAGCTTGGAAACCGGGGTACCTAATGAAAAACTGTTTTTT.

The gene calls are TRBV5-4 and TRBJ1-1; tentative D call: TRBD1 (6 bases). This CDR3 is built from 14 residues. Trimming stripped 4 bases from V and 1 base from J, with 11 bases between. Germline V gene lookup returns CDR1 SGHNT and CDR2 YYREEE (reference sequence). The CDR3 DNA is TGTGCCAGCAGCACCCCGGGACAGAACACTGAAGCTTTCTTT. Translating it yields CASSTPGQNTEAFF.